A single sample gave rise to the 27 T cell receptor beta chains below, sequenced in a study of cytomegalovirus exposure and HLA in healthy donors. A multiplex PCR was run with 60 Vbeta primers and 13 Jbeta primers. Profiled with immunoSEQ multiplex PCR; TCRdb holds only in-frame clones, not every one. The data contain some 160,000 clones, over 60% of them seen just once; the ten biggest clones take up about 1.5%. The sequenced sample was PBMCs. The receptors originated from a woman aged 25 to 39 in good health and CMV-seronegative.

The chain combines TRBV10-3 with TRBJ1-2, with D possibly matching TRBD1 (6 bases). The germline CDR1 and CDR2 sequences are ENHRY and SYGVKD. This CDR3 comprises 16 residues. V lost 0 bases to trimming and J lost 1 base, with 12 bases between them. CDR3 DNA: TGTGCCATCAGTGAGTCGGCAGGGGTCAGTAACTATGGCTACACCTTC. It is translated as CAISESAGVSNYGYTF.

The rearrangement uses TRBV4-1 and TRBJ2-7, with 10 bases that match TRBD1. The CDR3 runs 14 residues. In germline, CDR1 is MGHRA, CDR2 YSYEKL. The V segment lost 3 bases and the J segment 6 bases; nucleotides outside the gene matches: 5. The CDR3 protein is CASSHTRDRGEQYF. DNA for the CDR3: TGCGCCAGCAGCCATACCCGGGACAGGGGCGAGCAGTACTTC.

The rearrangement links TRBV5-1 to TRBJ2-7; 9 bases are shared with TRBD1. This CDR3 is 14 amino acids long. CDR1 SGHRS and CDR2 YFSETQ come from the germline V gene. The trim removed 4 bases at V and 6 bases at J, leaving 8 bases unmatched. The CDR3 loop is CASSVRTGAAEQYF. The CDR3, as DNA: TGCGCCAGCAGCGTTAGGACAGGGGCTGCCGAGCAGTACTTC.

This chain connects TRBV7-6 to TRBJ2-2, with 9 bases matching TRBD2. The ends lost 5 bases at V and 4 bases at J; junction bases unmatched: 8. Germline V gene data show CDR1 as SGHVS and CDR2 as FNYEAQ. This CDR3 spans 16 amino acids. This CDR3 is CASSPGLAGPTGELFF. The CDR3 nucleotides are TGTGCCAGCAGCCCGGGGCTAGCGGGGCCCACCGGGGAGCTGTTTTTT. Looking up the rest from reference TRBV7-6 and TRBJ2-2 gives the full variable domain: GAGVSQSPRYKVTKRGQDVALRCDPISGHVSLYWYRQALGQGPEFLTYFNYEAQQDKSGLPNDRFSAERPEGSISTLTIQRTEQRDSAMYRCASSPGLAGPTGELFFGEGSRLTVL.

In nucleotides, the CDR3 is TGTGCCATCAGTGAGCCCGGACAGGGGAATTCCGGCTACACCTTC. As protein: CAISEPGQGNSGYTF. The genes are TRBV10-3 and TRBJ1-2; 9 bases are a match to TRBD1. Trimming at V came to 2 bases and at J to 8 bases, leaving 9 bases not matched to a gene. The CDR3 length is 15 residues. CDR1 is ENHRY, CDR2 SYGVKD, per germline.

The chain uses TRBV29-1 and TRBJ2-1, with a possible D match to TRBD2 (6 bases). Trimming removed 4 bases from V and 7 bases from J, with 14 bases in between. CDR3 length equals 13 residues. Germline V CDR1 and CDR2: SQVTM, ANQGSEA. The CDR3 DNA reads as TGCAGCGTTGGGCTAGCGACACAGAATGAGCAGTTCTTC. Its translation: CSVGLATQNEQFF.

This clone has a handful of counts. The chain recombines TRBV7-9 with TRBJ1-1, with a weak D call TRBD1 (5 bases). CDR3 size: 13 residues. Germline CDR1 reads SEHNR; CDR2 reads FQNEAQ (reference sequence). The V end was cut by 5 bases, the J end by 2 bases, with 9 bases between. The CDR3 bases are TGTGCCAGCAGCATCACAGGTAACACTGAAGCTTTCTTT. This encodes CASSITGNTEAFF.

This clone was counted between two and nine times. The CDR3 DNA reads TGCAGCGCCACGGGACTAGCACTGGCAGATACGCAGTATTTT. The encoded protein is CSATGLALADTQYF. The rearrangement joins TRBV29-1 to TRBJ2-3; 9 nucleotides align to TRBD2. Germline V gene lookup returns CDR1 SQVTM and CDR2 ANQGSEA. After removal of 7 bases from V and 4 bases from J, the junction contained 9 bases not matched to a gene. The CDR3 has 14 residues.

This chain links TRBV19 with TRBJ2-3, with D possibly matching TRBD2 (5 bases). This CDR3 comprises 16 residues. V shed 3 bases and J shed 2 bases, with 15 bases lying between them. Germline V gene data show CDR1 as LNHDA and CDR2 as SQIVND (reference sequence). CDR3 nucleotide sequence: TGTGCCAGTAGTATCCCGCACCGGGAATCCACAGATACGCAGTATTTT. Translated, it gives CASSIPHRESTDTQYF.

This rearrangement joins TRBV18 to TRBJ2-3; 13 bases map to TRBD2. The CDR3 contains 17 residues. The V and J ends lost 0 bases and 2 bases, in that order; junction bases with no gene match: 2. CDR1 KGHSH and CDR2 LQKENI come from the germline V gene. CDR3 nucleotide sequence: TGTGCCAGCTCACCACCGGGGACTAGCGGGGACACAGATACGCAGTATTTT. Protein: CASSPPGTSGDTDTQYF.

This clone has a handful of counts. The J gene is TRBJ2-7, the V gene TRBV23-1; 8 bases fit TRBD1. TRBV23-1 is sorted into the ORF group, with uncertain function. V dropped 2 bases and J dropped 2; count of bases not matched to a gene: 14. The CDR3 extends over 18 amino acids. DNA for the CDR3: TGCGCCAGCAGTCAAACGTCCCCCCGGGACAGGTCTACCTACGAGCAGTACTTC. Translating gives CASSQTSPRDRSTYEQYF.

V and J are TRBV2 and TRBJ1-5; TRBD1 matches 10 bases. The trim removed 6 bases at V and 2 bases at J, leaving 19 bases unmatched. The CDR3 is 20 residues long. CDR1 and CDR2 (germline): SNHLY, FYNNEI. The CDR3 sequence: CASRAITPGQGTKGNQPQHF. The DNA for the CDR3 is TGTGCCAGCAGGGCTATCACTCCGGGACAGGGGACGAAGGGCAATCAGCCCCAGCATTTT.

This clone was detected a few times. The rearrangement links TRBV10-3 to TRBJ2-1, with unresolved D. V was clipped by 3 bases and J by 0 bases, with 3 bases between them. In germline, CDR1 is ENHRY, CDR2 SYGVKD. This CDR3 region has 13 residues. The CDR3 reads CAISDLSYNEQFF. The CDR3 DNA reads TGTGCCATCAGTGACCTCTCCTACAATGAGCAGTTCTTC.

The chain employs TRBV4-1 and TRBJ1-5; a possible D gene is TRBD1 (6 bases). The CDR3 covers 15 residues. CDR1 is MGHRA, CDR2 YSYEKL, per germline. Trimming took off 1 base at V and 7 bases at J, with 14 bases between the two ends. The DNA for the CDR3 is TGCGCCAGCAGCCAAGTCGGGGGGCGAGGACAGCCCCAGCATTTT. This codes for CASSQVGGRGQPQHF.

Notes on this clone: The same CDR3 is also encoded by other DNA sequences in this sample. CDR3 DNA sequence: TGCGCCAGCAGCCTACACTCTTCCGGCGGGAAGGAGCAGTTCTTC. Its protein product is CASSLHSSGGKEQFF. The gene calls are TRBV5-1 and TRBJ2-1; TRBD2 is a possible D gene (6 bases). Deletions cut 4 bases from V and 10 bases from J, with 21 bases between. The CDR3 covers 15 residues. Germline loops: CDR1 SGHRS, CDR2 YFSETQ.

This chain links TRBV7-2 with TRBJ2-5; D is unresolved. Germline V gene lookup returns CDR1 SGHTA and CDR2 FQGNSA. The CDR3 sequence is 13 residues long. Trimming removed 1 base at V and 7 bases at J, with 10 bases between. CDR3 loop: CASSLVTGGTQYF. The CDR3 DNA is TGTGCCAGCAGCTTAGTTACTGGTGGGACCCAGTACTTC.

The V and J genes are TRBV19 and TRBJ2-1; 7 positions agree with TRBD2. The CDR3 has 12 residues. Germline-derived CDR1 and CDR2 are LNHDA and SQIVND (reference sequence). Germline trimming cut 7 bases from V and 4 bases from J; bases unmatched to any gene: 1. The CDR3 DNA reads as TGTGCCAGTAATAGCGGGTACAATGAGCAGTTCTTC. It is translated as CASNSGYNEQFF. Full variable domain (outside the CDR3, taken from reference TRBV19 and TRBJ2-1): DGGITQSPKYLFRKEGQNVTLSCEQNLNHDAMYWYRQDPGQGLRLIYYSQIVNDFQKGDIAEGYSVSREKKESFPLTVTSAQKNPTAFYLCASNSGYNEQFFGPGTRLTVL.

This chain uses TRBV7-9 with TRBJ1-5; 7 nucleotides align to TRBD1. Germline V gene data show CDR1 as SEHNR and CDR2 as FQNEAQ (reference sequence). This CDR3 is 13 amino acids long. V was clipped by 5 bases and J by 7 bases; unmatched bases: 5. This chain's CDR3 is CASSNDRVQPQHF. For the CDR3, the DNA is TGTGCCAGCAGCAACGACAGGGTCCAGCCCCAGCATTTT.

The chain has TRBV27 and TRBJ1-1, with 7 positions matching TRBD1. CDR3 length equals 15 residues. Germline trimming cut 4 bases from V and 0 bases from J; bases unmatched to any gene: 5. Looked up from germline, CDR1 is MNHEY and CDR2 is SMNVEV (reference sequence). The CDR3 loop reads CASSSGQSMNTEAFF. CDR3 DNA sequence: TGTGCCAGCAGTTCGGGACAGTCCATGAACACTGAAGCTTTCTTT.

The chain uses TRBV9 and TRBJ2-7; 12 nucleotides line up with TRBD1. The CDR3 covers 15 residues. Trimming removed 3 bases from V and 4 bases from J; junction bases left unmatched: 5. Looked up from germline, CDR1 is SGDLS and CDR2 is YYNGEE. The CDR3 loop is CASSGGDRGRYEQYF. CDR3 in DNA: TGTGCCAGCAGCGGAGGGGACAGGGGGCGTTACGAGCAGTACTTC.

This chain uses TRBV5-1 with TRBJ2-7; D possibly corresponds to TRBD1 (6 bases). V was clipped by 5 bases and J by 3 bases, with 15 bases between them. This CDR3 contains 14 residues. Germline values: CDR1 SGHRS, CDR2 YFSETQ. Here the CDR3 reads CASRGDRNNYEQYF. In DNA, the CDR3 is TGCGCCAGCAGGGGCGACAGGAACAACTACGAGCAGTACTTC.

J is TRBJ2-7 and V is TRBV6-5; TRBD2 might be the D (6 bases). V lost 9 bases and J 1 base, leaving 7 bases between the germline ends. Per the germline V gene, CDR1 is MNHEY and CDR2 is SVGAGI. This CDR3 region has 11 residues. The CDR3 region is CASGRSYEQYF. The CDR3 bases are TGTGCCAGTGGGAGGTCCTACGAGCAGTACTTC.

This chain links TRBV9 with TRBJ2-3; TRBD2 matches 8 bases. In germline, CDR1 is SGDLS, CDR2 YYNGEE. The CDR3 is 16 amino acids. V gave up 3 bases and J gave up 1 base; unmatched junction bases: 7. CDR3 bases: TGTGCCAGCAGCGACCCAAGCGGGGGTGGCACAGATACGCAGTATTTT. Amino acid sequence: CASSDPSGGGTDTQYF.

J is TRBJ2-7 and V is TRBV28, with D possibly matching TRBD1 (6 bases). Germline V gene lookup returns CDR1 MDHEN and CDR2 SYDVKM. This CDR3 spans 13 amino acids. Deletions cut 7 bases from V and 2 bases from J, with 12 bases between. The CDR3 nucleotides are TGTGCCAGCACTCCCGGGACAACCTACGAGCAGTACTTC. Protein product: CASTPGTTYEQYF.

J is TRBJ2-3 and V is TRBV5-1; TRBD1 agrees at 8 bases. Germline-derived CDR1 and CDR2 are SGHRS and YFSETQ. The V gene end was trimmed by 3 bases and the J gene end by 4 bases; junction bases not matched to a gene: 1. CDR3 size: 13 residues. CDR3 region: CASSWGQADTQYF. CDR3 nucleotides: TGCGCCAGCAGCTGGGGACAGGCAGATACGCAGTATTTT.

The chain recombines TRBV28 with TRBJ2-7; 13 bases agree with TRBD2. The CDR3 contains 16 residues. Germline CDR1 is MDHEN and CDR2 is SYDVKM. V shed 3 bases, J shed 3 bases, and the junction held 5 bases outside the gene matches. This CDR3 reads CASSFGGLAGDYEQYF. CDR3 nucleotides: TGTGCCAGCAGTTTCGGTGGACTAGCGGGAGACTACGAGCAGTACTTC.

A few counts support this clone. The chain recombines TRBV27 with TRBJ1-2, with D unresolved. V shed 6 bases and J shed 0 bases, with 8 bases lying between them. This CDR3 has 13 residues. Looked up from germline, CDR1 is MNHEY and CDR2 is SMNVEV (reference sequence). The CDR3 nucleotides read TGTGCCAGCAGGGTCGGTACTAACTATGGCTACACCTTC. Translated: CASRVGTNYGYTF.